The present T cell receptor (beta chain) was sequenced within a study of T cell changes during pregnancy in multiple sclerosis. Profiled with immunoSEQ multiplex PCR; TCRdb holds only in-frame clones, not every one. This sample carries about 110,000 clones, about 90% of them seen once, and the ten largest clones take 1.6%. V lost 10 bases, J lost 3 bases, and 3 bases stayed unmatched. CDR3 length: 13 amino acids. CDR1 is MNHNY, CDR2 SVGAGI, per germline (reference sequence). The receptor's source is a female donor with multiple sclerosis, enrolled in a pregnancy study. The source was peripheral blood, collected before pregnancy. The chain is built from TRBV6-6 and TRBJ1-3, with TRBD1 matching over 10 bases. The CDR3 spells CATGQGGGNTIYF. CDR3 nucleotides: TGTGCCACCGGACAGGGGGGTGGAAACACCATATATTTT.